The 5 T cell receptor beta chains listed next were all sequenced from one sample in a study of shared clonotypes between healthy human individuals. TCRdb's copy holds only in-frame clones and misses some; the assay was immunoSEQ multiplex PCR. The sample shows 740,000 or so clones, approximately 73% of them seen only once. Material for sequencing was memory CD4+ T cells sorted from blood. The subset denotes: CD45RA-negative fraction. All receptors derive from a woman aged 25-40 years in good health.

This clone occurred many times. The V and J genes are TRBV2 and TRBJ1-5; D gene uncertain. Deletions cut 7 bases from V and 1 base from J, with 5 bases between. The V gene's germline CDR1 is SNHLY and CDR2 FYNNEI. This CDR3 has 12 amino acids. The CDR3 sequence is CASTGSNQPQHF. The CDR3 region has the DNA TGTGCCAGCACGGGGAGCAATCAGCCCCAGCATTTT.

The sample holds a few counts of this clone. The chain carries TRBV5-1 and TRBJ1-4, with a tentative D call TRBD1 (5 bases). Germline loops: CDR1 SGHRS, CDR2 YFSETQ. CDR3 size: 16 residues. The V end lost 0 bases, the J end lost 3 bases, and 12 bases lay between the germline ends. The CDR3 region has the DNA TGCGCCAGCAGCTTGGGCGGGGTAGGGGCTAATGAAAAACTGTTTTTT. It is translated as CASSLGGVGANEKLFF.

This clone was counted many times. This chain joins TRBV4-1 and TRBJ1-5; 7 nucleotides line up with TRBD1. Germline CDR1 is MGHRA and CDR2 is YSYEKL. After removal of 4 bases from V and 7 bases from J, the junction contained 19 bases not matched to a gene. The CDR3 is 18 amino acids. CDR3 in amino acids: CASSPMVRIGTVGQPQHF. The CDR3 region has the DNA TGCGCCAGCAGCCCAATGGTCCGCATTGGGACAGTGGGGCAGCCCCAGCATTTT.

The chain joins TRBV6-1 to TRBJ2-5, with 7 positions matching TRBD2. Germline trimming cut 4 bases from V and 3 bases from J; bases unmatched to any gene: 5. Germline V lookup: CDR1 MNHNS, CDR2 SASEGT. The CDR3 spans 14 residues. CDR3 DNA sequence: TGTGCCAGCAGTGTAAACGGGGGGAAAGAGACCCAGTACTTC. Encoded protein: CASSVNGGKETQYF.

This chain uses TRBV7-2 with TRBJ2-7, with 7 bases matching TRBD2. CDR3 length equals 14 residues. V shed 5 bases, J shed 5 bases, and the junction held 9 bases outside the gene matches. The germline gives CDR1 SGHTA, CDR2 FQGNSA. CDR3 coding DNA: TGTGCCAGCAGCCGCCAACGGGGGAGGGACGAGCAGTACTTC. Protein: CASSRQRGRDEQYF.